This T cell receptor (beta chain) was sequenced for a study of shared clonotypes between healthy human individuals. General study findings and limits: Estimated clonotype richness was generally higher in naive than memory subsets.

The investigators split CD4+ cells into a CD45RA+ naive subset and a CD45RA-negative memory subset. Regarding this clone: Its antigen is unidentified.

Measured with immunoSEQ multiplex PCR; TCRdb has only the in-frame clones, and not every one. The sample has about 990,000 clones, roughly 74% seen once. Sequencing was done on a sample of memory CD4+ T cells from PBMCs. Described subset: CD45RA-negative fraction. The receptor was derived from a man younger than 30 in good health. Some clones in this sample may be carry-over from other donors' samples.

The CDR3 coding sequence is TGTGCCAGCAGCTTGGCTCCAGGGCCCTCTGGAAACACCATATATTTT. Protein: CASSLAPGPSGNTIYF. The rearrangement links TRBV5-4 to TRBJ1-3, with D maybe TRBD1 (5 bases). Germline loops: CDR1 SGHNT, CDR2 YYREEE (reference sequence). The CDR3 sequence is 16 residues long. The V end lost 0 bases, the J end lost 0 bases, and 10 bases lay between the germline ends.